Listed below are T cell receptor beta chains from one sample, sequenced in a study of blood T cell repertoires in COVID-19. Only in-frame clones appear in the TCRdb table, and some are missing; sequencing was by immunoSEQ multiplex PCR. The profile covers tens of thousands of clones, with about 83% appearing a single time and 25% to 35% taken by the ten largest. The sample taken for sequencing was peripheral blood. The receptors stem from a woman of 80 years or more with acute or convalescent COVID-19. CDR3s include the opening cysteine and the closing phenylalanine or tryptophan. Fields, in order: D gene, J gene, V gene, clone size, CDR3 protein, CDR3 DNA. The D gene is left open where the match is weak. Expanded clones get a size class; other rows say once, few or many, or leave the size out.

D: TRBD2; J: TRBJ2-5; V: TRBV2; size: NA; CDR3: CASTDGPPGGRETQYF; DNA: TGTGCCAGCACCGATGGACCCCCCGGCGGGAGAGAGACCCAGTACTTC
D: TRBD1; J: TRBJ2-5; V: TRBV7-9; size: NA; CDR3: CASSLTGGAETQYF; DNA: TGTGCCAGCAGCTTGACAGGGGGCGCAGAGACCCAGTACTTC
D: NA; J: TRBJ1-1; V: TRBV5-6; size: NA; CDR3: CASSGGYTEAFF; DNA: TGTGCCAGCAGCGGCGGATACACTGAAGCTTTCTTT
D: TRBD2; J: TRBJ2-5; V: TRBV5-1; size: NA; CDR3: CASSLRAGLQETQYF; DNA: TGCGCCAGCAGCTTAAGAGCGGGACTACAAGAGACCCAGTACTTC
D: TRBD1; J: TRBJ1-2; V: TRBV11-2; size: once; CDR3: CASSVGDRPYGYTF; DNA: TGTGCCAGCAGCGTCGGGGACAGGCCCTATGGCTACACCTTC
D: NA; J: TRBJ2-2; V: TRBV11-2; size: NA; CDR3: CASSLVAWQTGELFF; DNA: TGTGCCAGCAGCTTAGTGGCCTGGCAGACCGGGGAGCTGTTTTTT
D: NA; J: TRBJ1-5; V: TRBV4-2; size: NA; CDR3: CASSQDKGGHQPQHF; DNA: TGTGCCAGCAGCCAAGATAAGGGGGGGCATCAGCCCCAGCATTTT
D: TRBD2; J: TRBJ2-5; V: TRBV10-3; size: NA; CDR3: CAISEAGEETQYF; DNA: TGTGCCATCAGTGAGGCGGGAGAAGAGACCCAGTACTTC
D: TRBD2; J: TRBJ2-1; V: TRBV4-2; size: NA; CDR3: CASSQGLAVGDEQFF; DNA: TGTGCCAGCAGCCAAGGGCTAGCGGTAGGGGATGAGCAGTTCTTC
D: TRBD1; J: TRBJ1-2; V: TRBV19; size: NA; CDR3: CASSGGQGNYGYTF; DNA: TGTGCCAGTAGTGGGGGACAGGGAAACTATGGCTACACCTTC
D: TRBD1; J: TRBJ2-5; V: TRBV28; size: NA; CDR3: CASSLWDRGQETQYF; DNA: TGTGCCAGCAGTTTATGGGACAGGGGCCAAGAGACCCAGTACTTC
D: NA; J: TRBJ1-1; V: TRBV19; size: NA; CDR3: CASSPQVNTEAFF; DNA: TGTGCCAGTAGCCCACAGGTGAACACTGAAGCTTTCTTT
D: NA; J: TRBJ2-2; V: TRBV24-1; size: NA; CDR3: CATSDQQDHGLFF; DNA: TGTGCCACCAGTGACCAACAGGACCACGGGCTGTTTTTT
D: TRBD2; J: TRBJ2-1; V: TRBV4-1; size: once; CDR3: CASSLREASGRAGPYNEQFF; DNA: TGCGCCAGCAGCCTAAGAGAGGCTAGCGGGAGGGCCGGTCCCTACAATGAGCAGTTCTTC
D: NA; J: TRBJ2-5; V: TRBV5-1; size: once; CDR3: CASSALGMGIQETQYF; DNA: TGCGCCAGCAGCGCCCTAGGAATGGGTATACAAGAGACCCAGTACTTC
D: NA; J: TRBJ2-2; V: TRBV28; size: NA; CDR3: CASNSPDREAGELFF; DNA: TGTGCCAGCAACTCTCCCGACAGGGAGGCCGGGGAGCTGTTTTTT
D: TRBD2; J: TRBJ2-5; V: TRBV27; size: NA; CDR3: CASSESLAGVGTQYF; DNA: TGTGCCAGCAGTGAAAGCCTAGCGGGAGTCGGGACCCAGTACTTC
D: TRBD1; J: TRBJ2-3; V: TRBV5-4; size: NA; CDR3: CASSLDPGQGRNTQYF; DNA: TGTGCCAGCAGCTTGGATCCGGGACAGGGGCGCAATACGCAGTATTTT
D: TRBD1; J: TRBJ2-5; V: TRBV30; size: NA; CDR3: CAWRRQGVEVWETQYF; DNA: TGTGCCTGGAGACGTCAGGGGGTTGAGGTGTGGGAGACCCAGTACTTC
D: NA; J: TRBJ2-3; V: TRBV2; size: NA; CDR3: CASSEAWGSGSTDTQYF; DNA: TGTGCCAGCAGTGAAGCATGGGGTAGCGGTAGCACAGATACGCAGTATTTT
D: NA; J: TRBJ2-7; V: TRBV7-9; size: NA; CDR3: CASSSPYEQYF; DNA: TGTGCCAGCAGCTCTCCCTACGAGCAGTACTTC
D: TRBD1; J: TRBJ1-6; V: TRBV6-5; size: NA; CDR3: CATPGGPPGSPLHF; DNA: TGTGCCACCCCAGGGGGCCCCCCTGGTTCACCCCTCCACTTT
D: NA; J: TRBJ2-3; V: TRBV5-1; size: NA; CDR3: CASSLTQGIDTQYF; DNA: TGCGCCAGCAGCTTAACACAGGGAATAGATACGCAGTATTTT